These 30 T cell receptor beta chains were sequenced from one sample in a study of blood T cell repertoires in COVID-19. Only in-frame clones appear in the TCRdb table, and some are missing; sequencing was by immunoSEQ multiplex PCR. The sample has about 480,000 clones, around 89% seen once. Sequenced input: PBMCs or T cells enriched from blood (not recorded which). The receptors shown here come from a middle-aged woman who had recovered from COVID-19.

V gene TRBV20-1 combines with J gene TRBJ2-4, with TRBD1 as a possible D gene (6 bases). The CDR3 sequence is 10 residues long. CDR1 and CDR2 from the germline V gene are DFQATT and SNEGSKA (reference sequence). V shed 6 bases and J shed 9 bases, with 9 bases lying between them. The CDR3 region has the DNA TGCAGTGCCAAACAGGGCATTCAGTACTTC. Its translation: CSAKQGIQYF.

The chain has TRBV6-4 and TRBJ1-1, with 7 bases that match TRBD1. The germline V gene encodes CDR1 MRHNA and CDR2 SNTAGT. The CDR3 has 13 residues. Trimming took 6 bases from V and 5 from J; bases not matched to a gene: 6. This CDR3 reads CASSQTGMTEAFF. In DNA form, the CDR3 reads TGTGCCAGCAGCCAGACAGGGATGACTGAAGCTTTCTTT.

This clone was counted once. V gene TRBV27 combines with J gene TRBJ2-7; the D gene is possibly TRBD2 (6 bases). V lost 6 bases and J 5 bases, leaving 14 bases between the germline ends. The CDR3 runs 13 residues. Looked up from germline, CDR1 is MNHEY and CDR2 is SMNVEV (reference sequence). CDR3 nucleotides: TGTGCCAGCAGCCGCCCGGGGGAGAACGAGCAGTACTTC. It translates to CASSRPGENEQYF.

The rearrangement joins TRBV19 to TRBJ2-1; 7 bases map to TRBD2. Germline values: CDR1 LNHDA, CDR2 SQIVND (reference sequence). V lost 5 bases and J lost 6; bases outside the gene matches: 4. This CDR3 comprises 13 residues. The DNA of the CDR3 is TGTGCCAGTAGTTCCGGGACTACCAATGAGCAGTTCTTC. Encoded protein: CASSSGTTNEQFF.

V and J are TRBV6-1 and TRBJ1-2; D is undetermined. The CDR3 contains 13 residues. Germline V gene data show CDR1 as MNHNS and CDR2 as SASEGT. With 0 bases removed from V and 8 bases from J, the gap between germline ends came to 10 bases. CDR3 DNA: TGTGCCAGCAGTGAAGCTGACGCGGGCGGCTACACCTTC. Its protein product is CASSEADAGGYTF.

The chain joins TRBV7-8 to TRBJ2-7; 7 bases map to TRBD2. Germline V gene sequence: CDR1 SGHVS, CDR2 FQNEAQ. Trimming removed 5 bases from V and 3 bases from J; junction bases left unmatched: 7. The length of the CDR3 is 14 residues. The CDR3 DNA sequence: TGTGCCAGCAGCCACGGTAGGGAGGGCTACGAGCAGTACTTC. Protein product: CASSHGREGYEQYF.

The chain employs TRBV12-5 and TRBJ2-3; D might be TRBD2 (5 bases). This CDR3 is 14 amino acids long. From germline, CDR1 is LGHNT and CDR2 FRNRAP. Trimming cost V 1 base and J 7 bases, with 12 bases left between them. This CDR3 reads CASGLGLAHNTQYF. CDR3 bases: TGTGCTAGTGGTTTGGGTCTAGCCCACAATACGCAGTATTTT.

The gene calls are TRBV7-9 and TRBJ1-1; no clear D gene. Looked up from germline, CDR1 is SEHNR and CDR2 is FQNEAQ (reference sequence). Trimming stripped 10 bases from V and 5 bases from J, with 11 bases between. The CDR3 has 11 residues. CDR3 sequence reads: CAIALGTEAFF. The CDR3 DNA follows: TGTGCCATAGCACTTGGGACTGAAGCTTTCTTT.

CDR3 amino acids: CASTPPRGGRVATEAFF. The CDR3 bases are TGTGCCAGCACCCCCCCCCGGGGAGGCAGGGTGGCCACTGAAGCTTTCTTT. J is TRBJ1-1 and V is TRBV7-9; a possible D gene is TRBD1 (5 bases). The CDR3 loop spans 17 amino acids. Germline V gives CDR1 SEHNR, CDR2 FQNEAQ (reference sequence). Between the trimmed V and J ends, which lost 7 bases and 4 bases, there was a span of 25 bases.

This clone was counted a single time. J is TRBJ2-3 and V is TRBV2; 8 positions agree with TRBD1. The CDR3 has 14 residues. Trimming cost V 6 bases and J 3 bases; bases outside gene matches: 5. The V gene's germline CDR1 is SNHLY and CDR2 FYNNEI. CDR3 DNA: TGTGCCAGCAGCCAGGGGGCGCGGACAGATACGCAGTATTTT. Its translation is CASSQGARTDTQYF. The full variable domain, with the rest looked up from reference TRBV2 and TRBJ2-3, is EPEVTQTPSHQVTQMGQEVILRCVPISNHLYFYWYRQILGQKVEFLVSFYNNEISEKSEIFDDQFSVERPDGSNFTLKIRSTKLEDSAMYFCASSQGARTDTQYFGPGTRLTVL.

The V and J genes are TRBV5-1 and TRBJ1-1, with 9 bases fitting TRBD1. The CDR3 spans 16 residues. Germline V CDR1 and CDR2: SGHRS, YFSETQ. V gave up 0 bases and J gave up 5 bases; unmatched junction bases: 8. The CDR3 loop is CASSLAQGAGNTEAFF. CDR3 nucleotide sequence: TGCGCCAGCAGCTTGGCACAGGGGGCCGGTAATACTGAAGCTTTCTTT. The entire variable domain, with the rest obtained from reference TRBV5-1 and TRBJ1-1, is as follows: KAGVTQTPRYLIKTRGQQVTLSCSPISGHRSVSWYQQTPGQGLQFLFEYFSETQRNKGNFPGRFSGRQFSNSRSEMNVSTLELGDSALYLCASSLAQGAGNTEAFFGQGTRLTVV.

This clone was found a few times. The identical CDR3 is also encoded by other nucleotide sequences in the sample. The chain couples TRBV5-1 to TRBJ1-5; weak D call: TRBD1 (5 bases). V was cut by 4 bases and J by 4 bases, with 12 bases left in between. This CDR3 has 14 residues. Germline assignment: CDR1 SGHRS and CDR2 YFSETQ. This CDR3 is CASSLDSNNQPQHF. The CDR3 bases are TGCGCCAGCAGCCTTGACAGTAATAATCAGCCCCAGCATTTT.

In regard to this clone: The junction and the germline gene differ at one end; a read error may be behind it. The chain joins TRBV5-1 to TRBJ1-2; 8 positions agree with TRBD1. This CDR3 is 14 amino acids long. Germline CDR1 SGHRS, CDR2 YFSETQ. The CDR3 nucleotides read TGCGCCAGCAGCTTAAGACAGGGGAACTCTGGCTACACCTTC. Translating gives CASSLRQGNSGYTF.

This clone appeared a single time. This chain uses TRBV13 with TRBJ2-1; maybe TRBD1 (5 bases). V shed 4 bases and J shed 10 bases, with 17 bases lying between them. Germline values: CDR1 PRHDT, CDR2 FYEKMQ (reference sequence). This CDR3 region has 14 residues. This chain's CDR3 is CASSYSPGQREQFF. In nucleotides, the CDR3 is TGTGCCAGCAGCTACTCCCCAGGACAACGAGAGCAGTTCTTC.

The rearrangement joins TRBV19 to TRBJ1-4, with 9 nucleotides matching TRBD1. The CDR3 runs 16 residues. Germline CDR1 reads LNHDA; CDR2 reads SQIVND (reference sequence). V trimming: 5 bases; J trimming: 5 bases; junction bases outside the gene matches: 9. CDR3 nucleotides: TGTGCCAGTAGTCCCCGGGACAGGGAGGCCAATGAAAAACTGTTTTTT. Translation gives CASSPRDREANEKLFF.

The chain is built from TRBV19 and TRBJ1-4; D call uncertain. The CDR3 covers 12 residues. Trimming removed 6 bases from V and 7 bases from J, with 9 bases in between. Germline values: CDR1 LNHDA, CDR2 SQIVND (reference sequence). In DNA, the CDR3 is TGTGCCAGTAGCCCCCGTAGTGAAAAACTGTTTTTT. Translation: CASSPRSEKLFF.

The gene calls are TRBV27 and TRBJ1-5; no definite D call. The CDR3 consists of 14 residues. V was clipped by 1 base and J by 7 bases, with 11 bases between them. Germline V gene data show CDR1 as MNHEY and CDR2 as SMNVEV (reference sequence). This CDR3 reads CASSLWMEGQPQHF. The CDR3 coding sequence is TGTGCCAGCAGTTTATGGATGGAGGGACAGCCCCAGCATTTT.

Note on this clone: Other DNA sequences from this sample encode an identical CDR3 as well. This chain connects TRBV6-2 or TRBV6-3 to TRBJ2-7; the match to TRBD2 covers 9 bases. V dropped 0 bases and J dropped 6; count of bases not matched to a gene: 3. The CDR3 is 14 residues long. The germline V gene encodes CDR1 MNHEY and CDR2 SVGEGT. The CDR3 sequence: CASSYSGLAGEQYF. The CDR3 DNA reads as TGTGCCAGCAGTTACTCGGGACTAGCTGGCGAGCAGTACTTC.

This chain connects TRBV7-2 to TRBJ1-1, with D maybe TRBD1 (5 bases). V lost 0 bases to trimming and J lost 8 bases, with 16 bases between them. Germline V gene data show CDR1 as SGHTA and CDR2 as FQGNSA. The CDR3 is made up of 15 amino acids. Here the CDR3 reads CASSLASRGSREAFF. The CDR3 DNA reads as TGTGCCAGCAGCTTAGCCTCCCGGGGGTCCAGAGAAGCTTTCTTT.

CDR3 nucleotide sequence: TGTGCCAGCAGCCGAGGACAGGGGACCGACGAGCAGTACTTC. Translating gives CASSRGQGTDEQYF. The chain recombines TRBV13 with TRBJ2-7, with 9 bases that match TRBD1. V shed 5 bases, J shed 5 bases, and the junction held 7 bases outside the gene matches. This CDR3 comprises 14 residues. CDR1 is PRHDT and CDR2 is FYEKMQ in the germline V gene (reference sequence).

This chain links TRBV7-8 with TRBJ1-1, with D possibly matching TRBD1 (5 bases). CDR1 is SGHVS and CDR2 is FQNEAQ in the germline V gene. The CDR3 spans 18 residues. Trimming took off 1 base at V and 1 base at J, with 19 bases between the two ends. Here the CDR3 reads CASSLEASGWWRNTEAFF. The DNA for the CDR3 is TGTGCCAGCAGCTTAGAAGCGTCAGGGTGGTGGAGGAACACTGAAGCTTTCTTT.

The chain carries TRBV6-2 or TRBV6-3 and TRBJ1-2; perhaps TRBD1 as D (5 bases). The CDR3 sequence is 15 residues long. V was shortened by 4 bases and J by 4 bases, with 16 bases between the two germline ends. The germline V gene encodes CDR1 MNHEY and CDR2 SVGEGT. The CDR3 loop reads CASSSGGGTIYGYTF. CDR3 nucleotides: TGTGCCAGCAGTTCCGGGGGAGGGACGATCTATGGCTACACCTTC.

This chain links TRBV7-2 with TRBJ2-5; the D gene is possibly TRBD2 (5 bases). Germline loops: CDR1 SGHTA, CDR2 FQGNSA. The V gene lost 5 bases and the J gene lost 2 bases, with 12 bases spanning the gap. This CDR3 has 14 residues. In nucleotides, the CDR3 is TGTGCCAGCAGCCGCGCGGGTGGGCAAGAGACCCAGTACTTC. This sequence encodes CASSRAGGQETQYF.

This chain connects TRBV4-3 to TRBJ1-2; D perhaps matches TRBD1 (5 bases). Trimming left V 2 bases short and J 6 bases short, with 7 bases between. The germline V gene encodes CDR1 LGHNA and CDR2 YSLEER. The CDR3 length is 12 residues. CDR3 region: CASSQQGNGYTF. The CDR3 region has the DNA TGCGCCAGCAGCCAACAGGGAAATGGCTACACCTTC.

The CDR3 loop is CASSPSRGSGYEQYF. In DNA form, the CDR3 reads TGTGCCAGCAGCCCCTCCCGAGGGAGCGGCTACGAGCAGTACTTC. This sequence joins TRBV5-4 and TRBJ2-7; D perhaps matches TRBD2 (5 bases). The germline V gene encodes CDR1 SGHNT and CDR2 YYREEE (reference sequence). The CDR3 has 15 residues. Trimming shortened V by 4 bases and J by 3 bases, and 17 bases separated the two germline ends.

The chain employs TRBV4-1 and TRBJ2-3, with 9 bases identical to TRBD1. Germline lookup yields CDR1 MGHRA and CDR2 YSYEKL. The CDR3 extends over 15 amino acids. With V trimmed by 4 bases and J by 6 bases, 8 bases remained unmatched. As DNA, the CDR3 is TGCGCCAGCAGCCCCCGACAGGGGGGGCGGGATACGCAGTATTTT. This codes for CASSPRQGGRDTQYF.

The rearrangement uses TRBV2 and TRBJ2-1; 15 bases match TRBD2. V was pared by 8 bases and J by 9 bases, with 8 bases of the junction left unmatched. CDR3 length: 15 residues. From germline, CDR1 is SNHLY and CDR2 FYNNEI. In DNA, the CDR3 is TGTGCCAGCGGCCGATGGACTAGCGGGAGGGGTGAGCAGTTCTTC. Protein sequence: CASGRWTSGRGEQFF.

This chain joins TRBV6-5 and TRBJ2-6; the D gene is possibly TRBD2 (5 bases). This CDR3 is built from 15 residues. Germline V gene sequence: CDR1 MNHEY, CDR2 SVGAGI. V lost 7 bases to trimming and J lost 0 bases, with 10 bases between them. Written as DNA, the CDR3 is TGTGCCAGCAAGAGTGGAGGCTCTGGGGCCAACGTCCTGACTTTC. This gives the protein CASKSGGSGANVLTF.

V and J are TRBV19 and TRBJ2-1; maybe TRBD2 (5 bases). The CDR3 loop spans 11 amino acids. Germline loops: CDR1 LNHDA, CDR2 SQIVND (reference sequence). Trimming cost V 7 bases and J 9 bases, with 10 bases left between them. This CDR3 reads CASNRGGEQFF. The CDR3 DNA follows: TGTGCCAGTAATCGCGGAGGTGAGCAGTTCTTC.

CDR3 nucleotides: TGCGCCAGCAGCCAAGCAGGAACAGGGCCTTATGGCTACACCTTC. This gives the protein CASSQAGTGPYGYTF. J is TRBJ1-2 and V is TRBV4-3; tentatively, D is TRBD1 (6 bases). Per germline, CDR1 LGHNA and CDR2 YSLEER. V was cut by 1 base and J by 5 bases, with 14 bases left in between. This CDR3 comprises 15 residues.